The 10 T cell receptor beta chains reported below all come from one sample, sequenced in a study of T cell responses to AZD1222 COVID-19 vaccine. Produced via immunoSEQ multiplex PCR; TCRdb's table is partial and in-frame only. The table lists 140,000 or so clones, approximately 92% of them singletons. Specimen: peripheral blood, collected on day 0 of AZD1222 vaccination. The receptors were sampled from an adult in good health.

This rearrangement joins TRBV6-1 to TRBJ1-1; no reliable D call. The CDR3 sequence is 12 residues long. Between the trimmed V and J ends, which lost 0 bases and 10 bases, there was a span of 9 bases. CDR1 MNHNS and CDR2 SASEGT come from the germline V gene. The CDR3 DNA is TGTGCCAGCAGTGAAGCAGTTCCCGTAGCTTTCTTT. Its protein is CASSEAVPVAFF.

The chain carries TRBV9 and TRBJ1-2, with a weak D call TRBD1 (6 bases). The V and J ends lost 2 bases and 7 bases respectively, with 15 bases between them. From germline, CDR1 is SGDLS and CDR2 YYNGEE. This CDR3 is 14 amino acids long. The CDR3 spells CASSVGVGGGGYTF. The CDR3 coding sequence is TGTGCCAGCAGCGTTGGGGTGGGGGGCGGTGGCTACACCTTC.

The chain employs TRBV30 and TRBJ2-7, with D perhaps TRBD1 or TRBD2 (5 bases each). Germline CDR1 is GTSNPN and CDR2 is SVGIG (reference sequence). This CDR3 is built from 13 residues. V lost 1 base and J 6 bases, leaving 13 bases between the germline ends. The CDR3 sequence is CAWSEGPLLEQYF. CDR3 in DNA: TGTGCCTGGAGTGAGGGACCCCTCCTCGAGCAGTACTTC.

This rearrangement joins TRBV11-2 to TRBJ2-7; D tentatively fits TRBD1 or TRBD2 (5 bases each). This CDR3 region has 17 residues. V was pared by 5 bases and J by 4 bases, with 24 bases between. Germline V gene data show CDR1 as SGHAT and CDR2 as FQNNGV. CDR3 coding DNA: TGTGCCAGCAGCCCTACCGGGCGGGCAGGGACGGAATACGAGCAGTACTTC. It translates to CASSPTGRAGTEYEQYF.

This clone has only one observation. The rearrangement links TRBV19 to TRBJ1-2; possible D gene TRBD1, 6 bases. Per the germline V gene, CDR1 is LNHDA and CDR2 is SQIVND (reference sequence). The CDR3 length is 16 residues. Between the trimmed V and J ends, which lost 6 bases and 2 bases, there was a span of 19 bases. The CDR3 spells CASRSGLDRPNYGYTF. CDR3 sequence (DNA): TGTGCCAGTAGGAGTGGTTTGGACAGACCCAACTATGGCTACACCTTC.

J is TRBJ2-1 and V is TRBV12-3 or TRBV12-4; D is unresolved. Trimming took off 6 bases at V and 9 bases at J, with 9 bases between the two ends. This CDR3 comprises 11 residues. CDR3 in DNA: TGTGCCAGCAGGGGCCGCGGTGAGCAGTTCTTC. Protein sequence: CASRGRGEQFF.

V usage is TRBV9 and J usage is TRBJ1-1; possible D gene TRBD1, 5 bases. Germline V lookup: CDR1 SGDLS, CDR2 YYNGEE. CDR3 size: 17 residues. V lost 4 bases, J lost 1 base, and 20 bases lay in between. This chain's CDR3 is CASSRKPDSYWNTEAFF. The CDR3 DNA reads TGTGCCAGCAGCCGAAAGCCTGACAGCTACTGGAACACTGAAGCTTTCTTT.

The rearrangement links TRBV3-1 (or the pseudogene TRBV3-2) to TRBJ1-2; no definite D call. V lost 0 bases and J lost 3, with 8 bases in between. Germline lookup yields CDR1 LGHDT and CDR2 YNNKEL (reference sequence). This CDR3 is built from 14 residues. The CDR3, as DNA: TGTGCCAGCAGCCAAGATTCTGGGTACTATGGCTACACCTTC. Encoded protein: CASSQDSGYYGYTF.

V gene TRBV14 combines with J gene TRBJ2-7; TRBD1 matches 9 bases. Unmatched junction bases numbered 8, after V lost 2 bases and J lost 3 bases. The CDR3 covers 16 residues. The germline V gene has CDR1 SGHDN and CDR2 FVKESK. The CDR3: CASSQLGTGGHYEQYF. CDR3 DNA sequence: TGTGCCAGCAGCCAACTAGGCACAGGGGGCCACTACGAGCAGTACTTC. Full variable domain (outside the CDR3, taken from reference TRBV14 and TRBJ2-7): EAGVTQFPSHSVIEKGQTVTLRCDPISGHDNLYWYRRVMGKEIKFLLHFVKESKQDESGMPNNRFLAERTGGTYSTLKVQPAELEDSGVYFCASSQLGTGGHYEQYFGPGTRLTVT.

This clone was recorded once. The CDR3 loop is CASSETPTGADTQYF. The DNA for the CDR3 is TGTGCCAGCAGTGAAACCCCGACAGGGGCAGATACGCAGTATTTT. The chain joins TRBV6-4 to TRBJ2-3; 8 bases match TRBD1. With 3 bases clipped from V and 4 bases from J, the junction kept 6 bases outside the gene matches. CDR1 and CDR2 (germline): MRHNA, SNTAGT. The CDR3 is 15 residues long.